Included here is one T cell receptor (beta chain) sequence, with context. This entry is derived from a study of blood T cell repertoires in COVID-19. In the authors' methods: Estimates of nucleated cell counts were drawn from the amplification of reference gene primers. The assay was immunoSEQ multiplex PCR, and TCRdb's table has in-frame clones only and misses some. For V, J and clone size, that table is used; D and trimming come from the DNA. The profile shows 150,000 to 200,000 clones, 84% of them singletons. Germline V gene data show CDR1 as SGHDT and CDR2 as YYEEEE. There are 16 residues in the CDR3. Losses at the gene ends were 4 bases for V and 2 bases for J; bases not matched to a gene: 9.

The sequenced sample consisted of PBMCs or T cells enriched from blood (not recorded which). The TCR was taken from a woman aged 30 to 39 who had been exposed to COVID-19. This chain connects TRBV5-6 to TRBJ2-3; 8 bases fit TRBD2. The CDR3: CASSRGLAASTDTQYF. CDR3 nucleotides: TGTGCCAGCAGCCGCGGACTAGCCGCCTCCACAGATACGCAGTATTTT.